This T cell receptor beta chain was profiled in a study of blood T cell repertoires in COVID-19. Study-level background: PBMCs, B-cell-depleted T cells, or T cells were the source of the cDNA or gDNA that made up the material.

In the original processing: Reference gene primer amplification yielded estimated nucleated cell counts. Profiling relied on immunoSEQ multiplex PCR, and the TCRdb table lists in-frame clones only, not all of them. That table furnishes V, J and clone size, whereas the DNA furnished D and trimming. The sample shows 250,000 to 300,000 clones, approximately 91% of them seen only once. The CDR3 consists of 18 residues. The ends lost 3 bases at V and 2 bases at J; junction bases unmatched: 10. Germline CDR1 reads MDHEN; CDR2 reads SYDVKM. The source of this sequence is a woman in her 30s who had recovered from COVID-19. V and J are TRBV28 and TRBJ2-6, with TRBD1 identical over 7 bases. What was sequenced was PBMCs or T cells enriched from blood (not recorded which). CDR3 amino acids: CASSFWGVGGPGANVLTF. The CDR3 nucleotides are TGTGCCAGCAGTTTCTGGGGCGTAGGGGGCCCTGGGGCCAACGTCCTGACTTTC.